This TCR beta chain comes out of a study of OX40 agonist ivuxolimab in advanced cancers. Measured with immunoSEQ multiplex PCR; TCRdb has only the in-frame clones, and not every one. The table shows nearly 80,000 clones, with approximately 85% occurring only once. The study's findings and limits: Relative to CD4+ cells, CD8+ T cells on average had more expanded clones.

V lost 3 bases, J lost 4 bases, and 16 bases lay in between. The CDR3 runs 16 residues. Germline V gene lookup returns CDR1 ENHRY and CDR2 SYGVKD. Samples were taken at baseline and on day 1 of cycles 4 and 7. Comments on this clone: Its target is not known.

J is TRBJ2-1 and V is TRBV10-3; D is possibly TRBD1 (6 bases). The sequence was collected from an adult with an advanced solid tumor such as melanoma, head and neck, liver or kidney cancer. The sample here was CD4+ or CD8+ T cells sorted from blood, taken in a trial of the OX40 agonist ivuxolimab. CDR3 region: CAISDRKQGQYNEQFF. The CDR3 DNA follows: TGTGCCATCAGTGACCGAAAACAGGGCCAGTACAATGAGCAGTTCTTC.